These 18 T cell receptor beta chains were sequenced from one sample in a study of yellow fever vaccine responses in identical twins (dated by TCRdb to the late 2010s). Receptors were amplified or captured by RT-PCR. The instrument given in TCRdb is Illumina HiSeq 2500. Through fastp at Q25 and MiXCR, TCRdb rebuilt clones from the public reads, retaining in-frame beta chains. Each record represents a unique CDR3 protein, reported with the most common genes and DNA among its rows. Here the sample has around 3,000 distinct CDR3 sequences; more than 75% occur a single time. The ten largest clonotypes hold 2.7% of the sample. This material consisted of T cells from blood (PBMCs), unsorted or a sorted subset (not recorded which), taken before or after yellow fever vaccination (not recorded which). These receptors were collected from a woman aged 18-30 years who received the yellow fever vaccine. Donor details come from another sample of the same person, matched by shared clones.

CDR3 loop: CSALLRASGRNEQFF. CDR3 DNA: TGCAGTGCTCTCCTCCGGGCTAGCGGGAGGAATGAGCAGTTCTTC. The chain couples TRBV20-1 to TRBJ2-1; 11 bases are a match to TRBD2. This CDR3 is built from 15 residues. Trimming cost V 5 bases and J 7 bases; bases outside gene matches: 10. The germline gives CDR1 DFQATT, CDR2 SNEGSKA (reference sequence).

The V gene is TRBV11-1, the J gene TRBJ2-1, with D tentatively TRBD1 (6 bases). V lost 2 bases, J lost 5 bases, and 13 bases lay in between. This CDR3 is built from 15 residues. CDR1 is SGHAT and CDR2 is FQDESV in the germline V gene (reference sequence). CDR3 coding DNA: TGTGCCAGCAGCTTAAGGACAGAAGAAAACAATGAGCAGTTCTTC. Translating it yields CASSLRTEENNEQFF.

This clonotype has only one observation. The V and J genes are TRBV4-3 and TRBJ2-1; unclear D gene. Germline CDR1 reads LGHNA; CDR2 reads YSLEER. This CDR3 spans 14 amino acids. V lost 2 bases and J 2 bases, leaving 7 bases between the germline ends. The CDR3 reads CASSQTHPYNEQFF. Written as DNA, the CDR3 is TGCGCCAGCAGCCAAACACACCCCTACAATGAGCAGTTCTTC.

The CDR3 sequence: CASSVEGAGTEAFF. CDR3 coding DNA: TGTGCCAGCAGTGTGGAGGGTGCAGGCACTGAAGCTTTCTTT. The V gene is TRBV2, the J gene TRBJ1-1; no firm D call. The CDR3 length is 14 residues. In germline, CDR1 is SNHLY, CDR2 FYNNEI. V was trimmed by 4 bases and J by 4 bases, leaving 13 bases between them.

V and J are TRBV5-1 and TRBJ2-1; TRBD2 aligns across 8 bases. Trimming at V came to 5 bases and at J to 6 bases, leaving 7 bases not matched to a gene. This CDR3 has 14 residues. Germline V gene lookup returns CDR1 SGHRS and CDR2 YFSETQ. As DNA, the CDR3 is TGCGCCAGCAGGGCCGGACTAGCTCTCAATGAGCAGTTCTTC. Protein: CASRAGLALNEQFF.

This chain joins TRBV6-2 or TRBV6-3 and TRBJ2-3, with D perhaps TRBD2 (6 bases). V was cut by 2 bases and J by 2 bases, with 11 bases left in between. Germline V gene data show CDR1 as MNHEY and CDR2 as SVGEGT. CDR3 length: 15 residues. The CDR3 region is CASSYQRGNTDTQYF. The CDR3 coding sequence is TGTGCCAGCAGTTACCAACGGGGGAACACAGATACGCAGTATTTT.

This sequence joins TRBV24-1 and TRBJ2-1, with TRBD2 matching 12 bases. This CDR3 region has 15 residues. Germline CDR1 KGHDR, CDR2 SFDVKD. Germline trimming cut 4 bases from V and 10 bases from J; bases unmatched to any gene: 7. This CDR3 is CATSEMTSGSWEQFF. DNA of the CDR3: TGTGCCACCAGTGAAATGACTAGCGGGAGTTGGGAGCAGTTCTTC.

The chain recombines TRBV11-1 with TRBJ2-1; 11 bases align to TRBD2. Trimming removed 7 bases from V and 7 bases from J; junction bases left unmatched: 12. Looked up from germline, CDR1 is SGHAT and CDR2 is FQDESV (reference sequence). The CDR3 is 16 residues long. The CDR3 nucleotides read TGTGCCAGCACCTACGCCGGGACTAGCGGAGGGAATGAGCAGTTCTTC. Translated, it gives CASTYAGTSGGNEQFF.

This chain links TRBV28 with TRBJ2-5; D remains ambiguous. Trimming pared 5 bases from V and 2 bases from J, leaving 12 bases between. Germline assignment: CDR1 MDHEN and CDR2 SYDVKM. This CDR3 is built from 14 residues. CDR3 in DNA: TGTGCCAGCAGTCGGTTTATAGGGCAAGAGACCCAGTACTTC. The encoded protein is CASSRFIGQETQYF.

The chain carries TRBV5-1 and TRBJ2-5; D is undetermined. From germline, CDR1 is SGHRS and CDR2 YFSETQ. The CDR3 runs 12 residues. V shed 1 base and J shed 5 bases, with 6 bases lying between them. CDR3 nucleotide sequence: TGCGCCAGCAGCTTGAACAGCGAGACCCAGTACTTC. Its translation: CASSLNSETQYF.

The chain carries TRBV5-4 and TRBJ2-1; 14 positions agree with TRBD2. Unmatched junction bases numbered 12, after V lost 0 bases and J lost 7 bases. Germline assignment: CDR1 SGHNT and CDR2 YYREEE (reference sequence). The CDR3 runs 19 residues. For the CDR3, the DNA is TGTGCCAGCAGCTTGGGACTAGCGGGGGGGCCCTCTTCGTGGAATGAGCAGTTCTTC. It codes for CASSLGLAGGPSSWNEQFF.

The chain employs TRBV29-1 and TRBJ2-2; 9 bases align to TRBD2. The V segment lost 1 base and the J segment 0 bases; nucleotides outside the gene matches: 0. The CDR3 runs 15 residues. Germline-derived CDR1 and CDR2 are SQVTM and ANQGSEA. The CDR3 sequence: CSVEGGRANTGELFF. CDR3 DNA sequence: TGCAGCGTTGAAGGCGGGAGGGCGAACACCGGGGAGCTGTTTTTT.

The chain recombines TRBV5-4 with TRBJ2-2; 9 bases agree with TRBD1. Per the germline V gene, CDR1 is SGHNT and CDR2 is YYREEE (reference sequence). V was clipped by 0 bases and J by 5 bases; unmatched bases: 5. The CDR3 runs to 16 residues. This CDR3 is CASSLAGTGPTGELFF. The CDR3 DNA is TGTGCCAGCAGCTTGGCTGGGACAGGGCCGACCGGGGAGCTGTTTTTT.

On this clonotype itself: The limits of the CDR3 on the DNA are not certain, so only TCRdb's listed CDR3 is given. The rearrangement links TRBV23-1 to TRBJ1-4; the table assigns TRBD1, which was not confirmed against the DNA. TRBV23-1 is known as an ORF, though its function is uncertain. Both ends counted, the CDR3 spans 14 residues. The CDR3 spells CASSQTGSMKNCFF.

The genes are TRBV11-3 and TRBJ2-4; 8 nucleotides match TRBD2. Germline-derived CDR1 and CDR2 are SGHNT and YENEEA. V dropped 0 bases and J dropped 8; count of bases not matched to a gene: 9. The CDR3 is 16 amino acids. The CDR3 region has the DNA TGTGCCAGCAGCTTAGATGTCGGCGGGAGGTGGGACATTCAGTACTTC. It encodes CASSLDVGGRWDIQYF.

V usage is TRBV15 and J usage is TRBJ2-1; 8 positions agree with TRBD1. CDR1 is LNHNV, CDR2 YYDKDF, per germline (reference sequence). The CDR3 loop spans 15 amino acids. V was clipped by 4 bases and J by 3 bases; unmatched bases: 5. CDR3 loop: CATSTDRGYYNEQFF. CDR3 DNA: TGTGCCACCAGCACCGACAGGGGTTACTACAATGAGCAGTTCTTC.

The chain combines TRBV13 with TRBJ1-1, with D uncertain. Germline V gene lookup returns CDR1 PRHDT and CDR2 FYEKMQ (reference sequence). The CDR3 has 12 amino acids. V was pared by 10 bases and J by 0 bases, with 9 bases between. DNA for the CDR3: TGTGCCATCAAACAGATGAACACTGAAGCTTTCTTT. Its translation is CAIKQMNTEAFF.

This rearrangement joins TRBV5-1 to TRBJ2-3; D unclear. The CDR3 totals 14 residues. V dropped 4 bases and J dropped 1 base, with 10 bases sitting between them. Germline V CDR1 and CDR2: SGHRS, YFSETQ. CDR3 amino acids: CASSHSTGTDTQYF. For the CDR3, the DNA is TGCGCCAGCAGCCACTCGACGGGCACAGATACGCAGTATTTT.